The present T cell receptor beta chain was sequenced within a study of blood T cell repertoires in COVID-19. Trimming left V 0 bases short and J 1 base short, with 7 bases between. Germline lookup yields CDR1 SGHRS and CDR2 YFSETQ. The CDR3 extends over 15 amino acids. In the original processing: Estimates of nucleated cell counts were drawn from the amplification of reference gene primers. Profiled with immunoSEQ multiplex PCR; TCRdb holds only in-frame clones, not every one. The DNA gave D and trimming, while V, J and clone size come from that table. Found here are around 290,000 clones, around nine tenths of them singletons; the top ten hold roughly 5.1%. This clone has only one observation. The same CDR3 can be traced to other DNA sequences in this sample.

Sequenced input: peripheral blood. The receptor's source is a man aged 40-50 years with acute or convalescent COVID-19. This chain joins TRBV5-1 and TRBJ2-2, with D unclear. CDR3 sequence (DNA): TGCGCCAGCAGCTTGGTTCCAGGGAACACCGGGGAGCTGTTTTTT. Translation gives CASSLVPGNTGELFF.